A selection of T cell receptor beta chains follows, all from one sample in a study of OX40 agonist ivuxolimab in advanced cancers. Repertoires were generated with immunoSEQ multiplex PCR, while TCRdb's copy carries only in-frame clones and drops some. The repertoire holds nearly 65,000 clones, with about 90% as singletons. Specimen: CD4+ or CD8+ T cells sorted from blood, collected in a trial of the OX40 agonist ivuxolimab. The receptors derive from an adult with an advanced solid tumor such as melanoma, head and neck, liver or kidney cancer. CDR3s include the opening cysteine and the closing phenylalanine or tryptophan. D genes are given only for firm matches. Size is omitted from some rows. Given values are once, few, many or a class for expanded clones.

clone size | J gene | D gene | V gene | CDR3 protein | CDR3 DNA
- | TRBJ1-3 | - | TRBV11-2 | CASSFLTQNTIYF | TGTGCCAGCAGCTTCTTGACTCAAAACACCATATATTTT
- | TRBJ2-1 | - | TRBV19 | CASRGSYRAEQFF | TGTGCCAGTAGGGGCAGCTATAGGGCTGAGCAGTTCTTC
- | TRBJ2-3 | - | TRBV28 | CASNSSPGQDTQYF | TGTGCCAGCAACTCTTCGCCGGGACAAGATACGCAGTATTTT
- | TRBJ1-1 | - | TRBV7-9 | CASSFMNTEAFF | TGTGCCAGCAGCTTTATGAACACTGAAGCTTTCTTT
medium-sized | TRBJ1-1 | - | TRBV19 | CASSIRGWLEAFF | TGTGCCAGTAGTATAAGGGGTTGGTTGGAAGCTTTCTTT
- | TRBJ1-5 | TRBD1 | TRBV7-6 | CASSSGTDNQPQHF | TGTGCCAGCAGTTCCGGGACAGACAATCAGCCCCAGCATTTT
- | TRBJ1-4 | - | TRBV7-9 | CATSPEDVNEKLFF | TGTGCCACCTCGCCCGAGGACGTAAATGAAAAACTGTTTTTT
- | TRBJ2-1 | - | TRBV7-2 | CASSSPALGNEQFF | TGTGCCAGCAGCTCCCCCGCCCTGGGCAATGAGCAGTTCTTC
- | TRBJ2-3 | TRBD2 | TRBV5-1 | CASSLERGGPDTQYF | TGCGCCAGCAGCTTAGAGCGGGGGGGCCCGGATACGCAGTATTTT
- | TRBJ1-1 | - | TRBV15 | CATSRGMNTEAFF | TGTGCCACCAGCAGGGGGATGAACACTGAAGCTTTCTTT
- | TRBJ2-3 | TRBD2 | TRBV4-1 | CASSQDPAGGRTDTQYF | TGCGCCAGCAGCCAAGATCCTGCGGGGGGCCGCACAGATACGCAGTATTTT
- | TRBJ1-5 | TRBD1 | TRBV6-5 | CASSTGGSQPQHF | TGTGCCAGCAGTACAGGGGGCAGTCAGCCCCAGCATTTT
- | TRBJ2-5 | - | TRBV29-1 | CSVFEQGSLETQYF | TGCAGCGTTTTCGAACAGGGTAGTTTGGAGACCCAGTACTTC
- | TRBJ2-1 | TRBD2 | TRBV5-1 | CASSPLAGDYNEQFF | TGCGCCAGCAGCCCACTAGCGGGCGACTACAATGAGCAGTTCTTC
- | TRBJ2-7 | - | TRBV27 | CASSWAGVYEQYF | TGTGCCAGCAGTTGGGCAGGGGTGTACGAGCAGTACTTC
- | TRBJ1-4 | - | TRBV19 | CASSIEGREINEKLFF | TGTGCCAGTAGTATAGAGGGAAGAGAGATTAATGAAAAACTGTTTTTT
- | TRBJ2-5 | TRBD1 | TRBV2 | CASTRGGQIQETQYF | TGTGCCAGCACCCGAGGGGGCCAAATCCAAGAGACCCAGTACTTC
- | TRBJ1-1 | - | TRBV7-8 | CASSPRQNMNTEAFF | TGTGCCAGCAGCCCGCGACAGAACATGAACACTGAAGCTTTCTTT
- | TRBJ1-5 | - | TRBV7-8 | CASSLSGVSNQPQHF | TGTGCCAGCAGCTTATCAGGGGTAAGCAATCAGCCCCAGCATTTT
- | TRBJ2-7 | - | TRBV9 | CASSASGQSSYEQYF | TGTGCCAGCAGCGCCTCCGGGCAGAGCTCCTACGAGCAGTACTTC
- | TRBJ1-1 | - | TRBV19 | CASSMQGSLTEAFF | TGTGCCAGTAGTATGCAGGGCAGTCTCACTGAAGCTTTCTTT
- | TRBJ2-1 | - | TRBV5-6 | CASSSDKVTYNEQFF | TGTGCCAGCAGCTCCGACAAGGTCACCTACAATGAGCAGTTCTTC
few | TRBJ2-7 | - | TRBV4-1 | CASSQVHSGYEQYF | TGCGCCAGCAGCCAAGTACACTCAGGCTACGAGCAGTACTTC
- | TRBJ2-7 | TRBD1 | TRBV25-1 | CASSDRGSHEQYF | TGTGCCAGCTCTGACAGGGGGTCGCACGAGCAGTACTTC
- | TRBJ1-2 | - | TRBV4-3 | CASSQVASGPMDYGYTF | TGCGCCAGCAGCCAAGTCGCGTCTGGTCCGATGGACTATGGCTACACCTTC
- | TRBJ2-2 | TRBD2 | TRBV9 | CASSVVLAGNTGELFF | TGTGCCAGCAGCGTAGTACTAGCGGGGAACACCGGGGAGCTGTTTTTT
- | TRBJ2-7 | - | TRBV9 | CASSVAGATGYEQYF | TGTGCCAGCAGCGTGGCGGGAGCCACAGGGTACGAGCAGTACTTC
- | TRBJ1-6 | TRBD1 | TRBV19 | CATGQYNSPLHF | TGTGCTACGGGACAGTATAATTCACCCCTCCACTTT
- | TRBJ1-2 | - | TRBV4-3 | CASSPVGSTNYGYTF | TGCGCCAGCAGCCCGGTCGGTTCGACTAACTATGGCTACACCTTC
- | TRBJ2-7 | TRBD2 | TRBV5-8 | CASSSRLGSGALYEQYF | TGTGCCAGCAGCAGCCGACTCGGCAGCGGGGCCCTCTACGAGCAGTACTTC
- | TRBJ2-7 | TRBD2 | TRBV5-1 | CASSATWTSGSWEQYF | TGCGCCAGCAGCGCGACCTGGACTAGCGGGAGCTGGGAGCAGTACTTC
- | TRBJ2-1 | - | TRBV7-6 | CASSFSTYNEQFF | TGTGCCAGCAGCTTTAGCACCTACAATGAGCAGTTCTTC
- | TRBJ2-5 | - | TRBV7-6 | CASSFDRQETQYF | TGTGCCAGCAGCTTCGACAGGCAAGAGACCCAGTACTTC
- | TRBJ1-2 | TRBD1 | TRBV7-9 | CASSLGQGIHGYTF | TGTGCCAGCAGCTTAGGACAGGGGATCCATGGCTACACCTTC
- | TRBJ2-7 | - | TRBV6-5 | CASSYELAAEQYF | TGTGCCAGCAGTTACGAGCTAGCAGCCGAGCAGTACTTC
- | TRBJ2-3 | - | TRBV28 | CASKETTDTQYF | TGTGCCAGCAAAGAGACCACAGATACGCAGTATTTT